This TCR beta chain comes out of a study of T cell repertoires in cytomegalovirus infection. Study at large: From public TCR beta signatures came an indication of both CMV infection and matching HLA type.

Points from the study as a whole: People with CMV and the relevant HLA were identified by cumulative public TCR beta family frequency. The ex vivo response was dominated by HLA-C-restricted CMV-specific TCR beta clonotypes.

TCRdb reanalysed the reads using MiXCR and keeps one entry per CDR3 protein. This table has tens of thousands of distinct CDR3 sequences, more than 3% appearing once. Germline V gives CDR1 SGHTA, CDR2 FQGNSA. V lost 2 bases and J 0 bases, leaving 9 bases between the germline ends. This CDR3 spans 15 amino acids. Ten or more counts support this clonotype. Antigen unknown. This chain joins TRBV7-2 and TRBJ2-3; D gene unclear. Sample: PBMCs. This TCR was sampled from a human donor in good health (CMV status not recorded). Some clones in this sample may be carry-over from other donors' samples. The CDR3: CASSLSGRSTDTQYF. CDR3 DNA: TGTGCCAGCAGCTTATCAGGACGGAGCACAGATACGCAGTATTTT.